Sequencing of this T cell receptor beta chain was carried out in a study of identical twins' blood T cells (dated by TCRdb to the early 2010s). Background on the whole study: Roughly 50 million Illumina reads were obtained across roughly 12 libraries, comprising six alpha-chain and six beta-chain libraries. The study compared TCR alpha and beta chain repertoires of three pairs of monozygous twins using next-generation sequencing to assess genetic influence on repertoire formation.

V was cut back by 7 bases and J by 3 bases, leaving a gap of 12 bases between them. The CDR3 has 13 amino acids, counting the end cysteine and phenylalanine. Just the 39-base CDR3 DNA is kept, in frame starting at base 1. Donors were six healthy women forming three monozygous twin pairs. Each of the three twin pairs had been raised together, and the twins in each pair were thought likely to have encountered the same infectious agents and vaccines. TCR cDNA libraries were prepared from RNA that had been isolated from peripheral blood mononuclear cells. This clonotype was seen a few times. Which antigen it targets is not known. No much larger clone exists at a distance of one base, and base qualities are not known. The paper as a whole reports these results and caveats: Twin pairs were reported to be markedly more alike in V gene usage than unrelated donors were, even when looking at non-selected out-of-frame TCRbeta clonotypes. The count of CDR3 clonotypes shared by two donors depended mainly on the product of the two donors' cloneset sizes, and twins did not clearly depart from this trend. Because the twins were reared together, environmental influences could not be ruled out as the explanation for twin similarity. Among the most abundant TCRbeta clonotypes, more CDR3 sequences were shared by each donor with her twin than with unrelated donors. The study stated that the proposed role of the TCRalpha J segment in MHC recognition during thymic selection needs to be validated by independent studies.

The library was built by means of 5' RACE. Sequencing relied on an Illumina Genome Analyzer IIx. RNA-based TCR cDNA libraries were prepared by a previously described protocol with several modifications. To prevent cross-contamination, barcodes specific to each sample were added to both ends of every TCR cDNA library during cDNA synthesis and amplification. Per the authors' processing: Each individual had between about 100,000 and nearly 550,000 identified clonotypes, and each library contained roughly 2 to 3.6 million CDR3-containing reads. Reads with improper barcode index combinations were discarded, and clonesets were then built for each library with the MiTCR software. While assembling CDR3 clonotypes, MiTCR corrected PCR and sequencing errors and either filtered or rescued low-quality reads. Artificial out-of-frame clonotypes were mapped to in-frame sequences, with one indel allowed in the CDR3, and then removed. To measure how similar V and J gene usage was between donors, Jensen-Shannon divergence was divided by mean entropy. The raw public data were reprocessed by TCRdb itself: fastp quality trimming at Q25, MiXCR clonotype calling, in-frame beta chains only. CDR3 protein sequences are deduplicated, and each keeps its most common genes and DNA. The V and J calls shown here were made by TCRdb, not taken from the authors' results. This sample lists hundreds of thousands of distinct CDR3 sequences; over 25% were detected once. Together, the top ten hold 6% to 7% of the sample.

This receptor was obtained from a woman aged 18 to 55 in good health. Sample: PBMCs. The chain is encoded by TRBV12-3 or TRBV12-4 joined to TRBJ1-2; no D segment can be confidently identified. The nucleotide sequence is TGTGCCAGCACCCTTCCGGGGTACTATGGCTACACCTTC. Its protein reads: CASTLPGYYGYTF.